This TCR beta chain comes out of a study of tumor-infiltrating lymphocytes in primary liver carcinoma. Study as a whole: The yield of productive TCRbeta reads per sample was roughly 3.5 to 7.13 million and was similar across tissue types.

The CDR3 spans 15 residues. The V and J ends lost 7 bases and 2 bases, in that order; junction bases with no gene match: 9. Germline CDR1 reads MNHEY; CDR2 reads SVGAGI. The investigators made TCR beta cDNA from roughly 0.45 ug total RNA, using a constant-region primer. Nested multiplex PCR, run for three rounds with slightly modified ARM-PCR, yielded TCR beta libraries. The opening two PCR rounds, around 9 cycles each, paired TRBV1-TRBV30 forward primers with a C-beta reverse primer. TCRdb reprocessed the multiplex PCR reads via MiXCR and lists one record per CDR3 protein. The sample has around 78,000 distinct CDR3 sequences, over 55% seen once. Co-extracting RNA and DNA was done with about 20-34 mg of unsorted bulk tissue as input. This clonotype has just one count.

This sequence originates from an older woman with primary liver carcinoma and hepatitis B virus infection. The chain carries TRBV6-5 and TRBJ1-2; 8 bases map to TRBD1. The sequencing input was liver tumor tissue from sampling region 4. The subset is: tumor region T4, right-lateral pole. The CDR3 DNA reads TGTGCCAGCAAATCATCAGGGGGCAGGAACTATGGCTACACCTTC. Encoded protein: CASKSSGGRNYGYTF.